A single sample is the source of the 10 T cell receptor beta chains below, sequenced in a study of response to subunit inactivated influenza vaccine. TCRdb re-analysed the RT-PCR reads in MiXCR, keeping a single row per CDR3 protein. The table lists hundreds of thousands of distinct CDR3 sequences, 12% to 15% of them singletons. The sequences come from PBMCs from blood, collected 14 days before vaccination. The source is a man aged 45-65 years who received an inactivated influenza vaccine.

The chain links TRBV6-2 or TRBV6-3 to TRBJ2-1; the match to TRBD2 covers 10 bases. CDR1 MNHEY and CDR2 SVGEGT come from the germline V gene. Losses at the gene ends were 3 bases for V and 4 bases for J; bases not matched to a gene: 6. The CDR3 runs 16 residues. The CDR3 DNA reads TGTGCCAGCAGTTATCCCAGGACTAGCGGTTACAATGAGCAGTTCTTC. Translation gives CASSYPRTSGYNEQFF.

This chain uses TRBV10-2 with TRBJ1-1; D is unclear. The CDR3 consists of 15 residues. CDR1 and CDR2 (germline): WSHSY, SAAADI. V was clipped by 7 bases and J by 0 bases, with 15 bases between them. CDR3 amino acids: CASTIPDRVNTEAFF. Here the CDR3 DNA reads TGCGCCAGCACAATACCGGACCGTGTGAACACTGAAGCTTTCTTT.

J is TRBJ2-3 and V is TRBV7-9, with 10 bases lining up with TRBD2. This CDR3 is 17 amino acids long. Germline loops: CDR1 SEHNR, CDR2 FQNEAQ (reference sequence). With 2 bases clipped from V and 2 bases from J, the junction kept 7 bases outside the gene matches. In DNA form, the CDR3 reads TGTGCCAGCAGCTTACTTCCTAGCGGGGGTTCCACAGATACGCAGTATTTT. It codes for CASSLLPSGGSTDTQYF. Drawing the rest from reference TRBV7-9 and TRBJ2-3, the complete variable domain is DTGVSQNPRHKITKRGQNVTFRCDPISEHNRLYWYRQTLGQGPEFLTYFQNEAQLEKSRLLSDRFSAERPKGSFSTLEIQRTEQGDSAMYLCASSLLPSGGSTDTQYFGPGTRLTVL.

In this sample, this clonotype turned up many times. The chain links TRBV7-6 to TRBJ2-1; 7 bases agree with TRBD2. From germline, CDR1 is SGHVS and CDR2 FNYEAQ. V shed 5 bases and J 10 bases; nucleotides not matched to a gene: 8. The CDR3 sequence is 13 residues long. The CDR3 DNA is TGTGCCAGCAGCCCTAGCGGCACTGGAGAGCAGTTCTTC. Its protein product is CASSPSGTGEQFF.

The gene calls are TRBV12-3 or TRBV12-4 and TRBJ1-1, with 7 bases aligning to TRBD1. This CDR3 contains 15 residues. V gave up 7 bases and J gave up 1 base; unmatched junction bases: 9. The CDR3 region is CASTLEGASNTEAFF. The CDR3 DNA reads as TGTGCCAGCACACTAGAGGGGGCCTCGAACACTGAAGCTTTCTTT.

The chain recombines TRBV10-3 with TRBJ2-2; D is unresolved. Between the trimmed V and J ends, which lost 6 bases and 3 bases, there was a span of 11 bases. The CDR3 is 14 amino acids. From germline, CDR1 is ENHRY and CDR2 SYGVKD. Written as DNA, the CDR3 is TGTGCCATCAGGGTGGGCAGCGACACCGGGGAGCTGTTTTTT. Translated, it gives CAIRVGSDTGELFF.

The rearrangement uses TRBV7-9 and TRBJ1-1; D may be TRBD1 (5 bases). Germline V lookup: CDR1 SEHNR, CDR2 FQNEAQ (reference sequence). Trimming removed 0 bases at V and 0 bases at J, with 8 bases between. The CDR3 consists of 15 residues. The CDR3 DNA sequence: TGTGCCAGCAGCTTAGCGACAGACCTGAACACTGAAGCTTTCTTT. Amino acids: CASSLATDLNTEAFF.

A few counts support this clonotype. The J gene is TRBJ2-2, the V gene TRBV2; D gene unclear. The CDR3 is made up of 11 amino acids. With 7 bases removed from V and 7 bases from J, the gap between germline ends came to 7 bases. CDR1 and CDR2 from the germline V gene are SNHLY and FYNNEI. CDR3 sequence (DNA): TGTGCCAGCAATCGACTCGGGGAGCTGTTTTTT. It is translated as CASNRLGELFF.

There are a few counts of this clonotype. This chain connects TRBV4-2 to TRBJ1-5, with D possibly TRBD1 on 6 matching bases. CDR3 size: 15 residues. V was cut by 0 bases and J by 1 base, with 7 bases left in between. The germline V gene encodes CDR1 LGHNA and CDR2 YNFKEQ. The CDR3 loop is CASSQEQGSNQPQHF. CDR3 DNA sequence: TGTGCCAGCAGCCAAGAGCAGGGGAGCAATCAGCCCCAGCATTTT.

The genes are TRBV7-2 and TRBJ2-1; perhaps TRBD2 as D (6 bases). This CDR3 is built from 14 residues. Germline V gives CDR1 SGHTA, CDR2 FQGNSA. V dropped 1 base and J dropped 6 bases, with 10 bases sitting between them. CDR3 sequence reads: CASSLGRLGNEQFF. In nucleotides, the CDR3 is TGTGCCAGCAGCTTAGGGAGACTAGGCAATGAGCAGTTCTTC.